Following are 11 T cell receptor beta chains from one sample sequenced in a study of cytomegalovirus exposure and HLA in healthy donors. Produced via immunoSEQ multiplex PCR; TCRdb's table is partial and in-frame only. Found here are 55,000 to 70,000 clones, about 95% of them singletons; the top ten hold approximately 2.5%. The specimen sequenced was PBMCs. The receptors come from a man between 18 and 35 years old in good health and CMV-seronegative.

J is TRBJ2-7 and V is TRBV4-1; D not certain. The germline gives CDR1 MGHRA, CDR2 YSYEKL. CDR3 length: 13 amino acids. Deletions cut 0 bases from V and 1 base from J, with 4 bases between. This CDR3 reads CASSQETSYEQYF. The CDR3 DNA reads as TGCGCCAGCAGCCAAGAAACTTCCTACGAGCAGTACTTC.

The J gene is TRBJ2-1, the V gene TRBV20-1, with TRBD1 matching over 7 bases. This CDR3 is built from 11 residues. CDR1 is DFQATT and CDR2 is SNEGSKA in the germline V gene (reference sequence). V trimming: 5 bases; J trimming: 9 bases; junction bases outside the gene matches: 4. The CDR3 protein is CSADRETEQFF. The CDR3 bases are TGCAGTGCTGACAGGGAGACTGAGCAGTTCTTC.

The chain uses TRBV27 and TRBJ2-1, with D tentatively TRBD1 (5 bases). The CDR3 is made up of 16 amino acids. V was shortened by 3 bases and J by 3 bases, with 15 bases between the two germline ends. Germline V CDR1 and CDR2: MNHEY, SMNVEV (reference sequence). The chain's CDR3 is CASSFWGWLGYNEQFF. CDR3 coding DNA: TGTGCCAGCAGTTTTTGGGGCTGGCTGGGCTACAATGAGCAGTTCTTC.

This chain links TRBV5-1 with TRBJ1-1; no definite D call. The V end lost 0 bases, the J end lost 5 bases, and 11 bases lay between the germline ends. Germline loops: CDR1 SGHRS, CDR2 YFSETQ. This CDR3 contains 14 residues. The CDR3 protein is CASSLANGETEAFF. The CDR3 DNA reads TGCGCCAGCAGCTTGGCCAACGGGGAAACTGAAGCTTTCTTT.

The chain uses TRBV27 and TRBJ2-1; D is unclear. The ends were cut back, 0 bases at V and 2 bases at J, with 5 bases in the middle. The germline V gene has CDR1 MNHEY and CDR2 SMNVEV (reference sequence). This CDR3 region has 14 residues. The CDR3 DNA reads TGTGCCAGCAGTTTATCGGCAGCCTACAATGAGCAGTTCTTC. It codes for CASSLSAAYNEQFF.

The chain joins TRBV5-1 to TRBJ2-5, with D hard to call. Trimming pared 6 bases from V and 1 base from J, leaving 13 bases between. The germline V gene encodes CDR1 SGHRS and CDR2 YFSETQ. The CDR3 covers 14 residues. The CDR3 region has the DNA TGCGCCAGCAACCATGGGCAGAGCCAAGAGACCCAGTACTTC. This encodes CASNHGQSQETQYF.

The rearrangement uses TRBV6-5 and TRBJ1-2, with D possibly TRBD1 on 5 matching bases. The germline V gene encodes CDR1 MNHEY and CDR2 SVGAGI. The CDR3 contains 14 residues. V was shortened by 0 bases and J by 5 bases, with 10 bases between the two germline ends. The chain's CDR3 is CASSYSWGGYGYTF. The DNA of the CDR3 is TGTGCCAGCAGTTACTCATGGGGGGGTTATGGCTACACCTTC.

The gene calls are TRBV7-9 and TRBJ1-2, with D possibly being TRBD1 (6 bases). With 5 bases removed from V and 13 bases from J, the gap between germline ends came to 17 bases. This CDR3 is built from 12 residues. CDR1 and CDR2 from the germline V gene are SEHNR and FQNEAQ (reference sequence). The CDR3 reads CASSNGQFSATF. The CDR3 coding sequence is TGTGCCAGCAGCAATGGACAGTTCTCAGCCACCTTC.

V gene TRBV19 combines with J gene TRBJ2-7; 9 bases match TRBD1. This CDR3 region has 14 residues. Germline loops: CDR1 LNHDA, CDR2 SQIVND (reference sequence). V lost 4 bases, J lost 6 bases, and 7 bases stayed unmatched. CDR3 coding DNA: TGTGCCAGTAGTACCGGGACAGGGAGGCCCGAGCAGTACTTC. This translates into CASSTGTGRPEQYF.

This clone came up a few times. The rearrangement links TRBV30 to TRBJ2-1, with 10 bases that match TRBD1. CDR1 and CDR2 (germline): GTSNPN, SVGIG (reference sequence). V lost 0 bases to trimming and J lost 1 base; unmatched junction nucleotides: 12. CDR3 length: 19 amino acids. The CDR3: CAWSVRGQGIWKSYNEQFF. CDR3 DNA sequence: TGTGCCTGGAGTGTACGGGGACAGGGGATTTGGAAGTCCTACAATGAGCAGTTCTTC.

This sequence joins TRBV7-3 and TRBJ2-7; D is possibly TRBD2 (6 bases). Per the germline V gene, CDR1 is SGHTA and CDR2 is FQGTGA. The CDR3 totals 17 residues. V lost 5 bases to trimming and J lost 4 bases, with 24 bases between them. CDR3 protein: CASSPRWEEMKLYEQYF. CDR3 coding DNA: TGTGCCAGCAGCCCCCGATGGGAGGAGATGAAACTTTACGAGCAGTACTTC.